What follows are 11 T cell receptor beta chains derived from one specimen sequenced in a study of long-term antiretroviral therapy in people with HIV. The immunoSEQ assay was v3.0, run at survey level. TCRdb keeps only in-frame clones here, not all; method: immunoSEQ multiplex PCR. The sample holds about 26,000 clones, approximately 87% seen once. This sample comprised unsorted PBMCs, obtained approximately 4.8 years after starting antiretroviral therapy. These receptors were collected from a man aged 35-49 years with HIV.

J is TRBJ2-7 and V is TRBV5-8; maybe TRBD1 (5 bases). The V end was cut by 5 bases, the J end by 4 bases, with 28 bases between. CDR1 SGHTS and CDR2 YDEGEE come from the germline V gene. The CDR3 length is 18 residues. CDR3 residues: CASSYNTRGHPSWYEQYF. The DNA of the CDR3 is TGTGCCAGCAGTTATAACACCCGAGGACACCCCTCGTGGTACGAGCAGTACTTC.

Comment on this clone: Other DNA sequences from this sample encode an identical CDR3 as well. This chain uses TRBV7-9 with TRBJ2-7; 9 bases are shared with TRBD1. V lost 0 bases, J lost 4 bases, and 1 base stayed unmatched. Germline lookup yields CDR1 SEHNR and CDR2 FQNEAQ (reference sequence). The length of the CDR3 is 14 residues. This CDR3 reads CASSLAGTGYEQYF. DNA of the CDR3: TGTGCCAGCAGCTTAGCCGGGACAGGGTACGAGCAGTACTTC.

This clone was found once. The chain uses TRBV28 and TRBJ2-3; TRBD2 might be the D (6 bases). The CDR3 runs to 16 residues. CDR1 and CDR2 from the germline V gene are MDHEN and SYDVKM. The V and J ends lost 7 bases and 5 bases respectively, with 22 bases between them. The CDR3, as DNA: TGTGCCAGCACCCCATCCCCCGGGACTCCTAAAGATACGCAGTATTTT. It encodes CASTPSPGTPKDTQYF.

This clone turned up a few times. The chain joins TRBV18 to TRBJ1-3; D may be TRBD1 (6 bases). The germline CDR1 and CDR2 sequences are KGHSH and LQKENI. This CDR3 contains 15 residues. V was clipped by 5 bases and J by 2 bases, with 13 bases between them. The CDR3, as DNA: TGTGCCAGCTCAGACTTCAGGGGAACTGGAAACACCATATATTTT. This encodes CASSDFRGTGNTIYF.

The chain recombines TRBV7-3 with TRBJ1-2; 9 bases are shared with TRBD1. With V trimmed by 1 base and J by 2 bases, 2 bases remained unmatched. Germline loops: CDR1 SGHTA, CDR2 FQGTGA. The CDR3 is 15 amino acids. As DNA, the CDR3 is TGTGCCAGCAGCTTAAGCGGACAGGGGAACTATGGCTACACCTTC. Translated, it gives CASSLSGQGNYGYTF.

The chain links TRBV21-1 to TRBJ2-3; the tabulated D call, TRBD2, remains unverified against the DNA. TRBV21-1 is assigned pseudogene status. The CDR3 sequence is 15 residues long. The CDR3 here is CASSNRSGSTDTQYF. CDR3 in DNA: TGTGCCAGCAGCAACCGGAGCGGGAGCACAGATACGCAGTATTTT.

The genes are TRBV14 and TRBJ1-5; D is ambiguous. The V end lost 0 bases, the J end lost 6 bases, and 6 bases lay between the germline ends. The CDR3 runs to 13 residues. Germline-derived CDR1 and CDR2 are SGHDN and FVKESK. CDR3 DNA: TGTGCCAGCAGCCAAGATCTTGCTCAGCCCCAGCATTTT. It translates to CASSQDLAQPQHF.

The V and J genes are TRBV7-3 and TRBJ2-1; D possibly corresponds to TRBD2 (7 bases). V was clipped by 3 bases and J by 7 bases, with 16 bases between them. The CDR3 contains 15 residues. From germline, CDR1 is SGHTA and CDR2 FQGTGA. As DNA, the CDR3 is TGTGCCAGCAGCTTTTCCGGGGGGCCTCGTAATGAGCAGTTCTTC. As protein: CASSFSGGPRNEQFF.

The V and J genes are TRBV5-1 and TRBJ2-3; 9 bases match TRBD2. The germline gives CDR1 SGHRS, CDR2 YFSETQ. This CDR3 has 19 residues. V trimming: 0 bases; J trimming: 0 bases; junction bases outside the gene matches: 11. CDR3 residues: CASSLAPLAGAQSTDTQYF. The CDR3 coding sequence is TGCGCCAGCAGCTTGGCCCCGTTAGCGGGGGCCCAAAGCACAGATACGCAGTATTTT.

This clone was recorded only once. The rearrangement links TRBV6-6 to TRBJ2-1; TRBD2 matches 8 bases. V trimming: 4 bases; J trimming: 4 bases; junction bases outside the gene matches: 6. CDR1 MNHNY and CDR2 SVGAGI come from the germline V gene (reference sequence). This CDR3 region has 15 residues. CDR3 coding DNA: TGTGCCAGCAGTTGGGTAACGGGGGGGTACAATGAGCAGTTCTTC. Translation gives CASSWVTGGYNEQFF.

J is TRBJ1-4 and V is TRBV9, with D maybe TRBD1 (6 bases). The CDR3 sequence is 16 residues long. V shed 3 bases and J shed 3 bases, with 15 bases lying between them. CDR1 and CDR2 from the germline V gene are SGDLS and YYNGEE. The CDR3 DNA follows: TGTGCCAGCAGCGCCTCTCAGGGGTCCTCTAATGAAAAACTGTTTTTT. Encoded protein: CASSASQGSSNEKLFF. The variable domain in full, completed from reference TRBV9 and TRBJ1-4, reads DSGVTQTPKHLITATGQRVTLRCSPRSGDLSVYWYQQSLDQGLQFLIQYYNGEERAKGNILERFSAQQFPDLHSELNLSSLELGDSALYFCASSASQGSSNEKLFFGSGTQLSVL.